The sequence of this T cell receptor (beta chain) was determined in a study of patients and donors after allogeneic stem cell transplantation. The CDR3 extends over 15 amino acids. V was trimmed by 5 bases and J by 2 bases, leaving 16 bases between them. From germline, CDR1 is MNHNY and CDR2 SVGAGI (reference sequence). TCRdb re-analysed the RT-PCR reads in MiXCR, keeping a single row per CDR3 protein. This table has more than 150,000 distinct CDR3 sequences, 41% appearing once. The chain couples TRBV6-6 to TRBJ2-7; D might be TRBD2 (5 bases). This receptor was obtained from a human donor who was either an allogeneic HSCT recipient or a stem cell or donor lymphocyte infusion donor (not recorded which). It is not recorded whose cells these are; they may come from a transplant donor. Sequenced material: blood, either unsorted or a sorted T cell fraction (not recorded which). CDR3: CASSPLSVIAYEQYF. The CDR3 DNA is TGTGCCAGCAGTCCCCTTAGCGTGATAGCCTACGAGCAGTACTTC.